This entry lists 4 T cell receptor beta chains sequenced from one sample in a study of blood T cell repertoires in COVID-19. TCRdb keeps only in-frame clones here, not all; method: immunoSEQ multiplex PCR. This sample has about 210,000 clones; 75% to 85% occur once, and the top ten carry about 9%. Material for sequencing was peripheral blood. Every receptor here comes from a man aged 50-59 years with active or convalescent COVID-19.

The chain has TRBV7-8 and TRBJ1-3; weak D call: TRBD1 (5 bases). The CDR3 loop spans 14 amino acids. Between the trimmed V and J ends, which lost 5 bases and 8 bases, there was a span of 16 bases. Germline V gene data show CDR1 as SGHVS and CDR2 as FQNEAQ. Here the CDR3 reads CASSTNLGVDTIYF. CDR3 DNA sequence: TGTGCCAGCAGCACCAACCTAGGGGTTGACACCATATATTTT.

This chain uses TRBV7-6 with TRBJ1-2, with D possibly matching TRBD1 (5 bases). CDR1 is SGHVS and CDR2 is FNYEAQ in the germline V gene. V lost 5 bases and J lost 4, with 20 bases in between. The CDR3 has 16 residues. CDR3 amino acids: CASSADSRGISYGYTF. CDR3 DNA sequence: TGTGCCAGCAGCGCTGATTCGCGGGGCATTAGCTATGGCTACACCTTC.

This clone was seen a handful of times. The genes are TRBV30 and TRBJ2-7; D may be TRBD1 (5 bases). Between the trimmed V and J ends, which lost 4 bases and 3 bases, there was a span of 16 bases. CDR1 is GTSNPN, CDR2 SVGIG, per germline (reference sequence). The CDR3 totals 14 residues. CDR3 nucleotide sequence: TGTGCCTGGACCGACAGTCCCGGCAACTACGAGCAGTACTTC. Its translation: CAWTDSPGNYEQYF.

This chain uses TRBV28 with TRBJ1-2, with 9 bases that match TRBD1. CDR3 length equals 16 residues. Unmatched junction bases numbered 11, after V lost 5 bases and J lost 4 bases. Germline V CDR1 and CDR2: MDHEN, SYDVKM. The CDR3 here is CASSTPGQGTLYGYTF. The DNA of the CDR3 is TGTGCCAGCAGTACACCGGGACAGGGTACCCTCTATGGCTACACCTTC.